Listed below are T cell receptor beta chains from one sample, sequenced in a study of blood T cell repertoires in COVID-19. Sequencing was performed with immunoSEQ multiplex PCR; in TCRdb, only in-frame clones are kept and a portion is missing. The data contain about 270,000 clones, roughly 84% of them seen just once; the ten biggest clones take up around 3.2%. Material for sequencing was peripheral blood. Source of these receptors: a young woman with acute or convalescent COVID-19. The CDR3 runs from the conserved cysteine through the conserved F or W. A D gene is named only where the DNA matches it firmly. Only some rows state a clone size, as once, few, many or a class for expanded clones.

J gene: TRBJ1-2; D gene: TRBD1; V gene: TRBV27; clone size: .; CDR3 protein: CASTKQGARGYGYTF; CDR3 DNA: TGTGCCAGCACCAAACAGGGGGCGCGCGGCTATGGCTACACCTTC
J gene: TRBJ2-4; D gene: TRBD2; V gene: TRBV19; clone size: .; CDR3 protein: CASSTRGEVKNIQYF; CDR3 DNA: TGTGCCAGTAGCACCCGGGGGGAGGTCAAAAACATTCAGTACTTC
J gene: TRBJ1-1; D gene: .; V gene: TRBV19; clone size: .; CDR3 protein: CASSAEPHEAFF; CDR3 DNA: TGTGCCAGTAGTGCCGAGCCCCACGAAGCTTTCTTT
J gene: TRBJ1-2; D gene: .; V gene: TRBV5-1; clone size: once; CDR3 protein: CASSLGQGRDYGYTF; CDR3 DNA: TGCGCCAGCAGCTTGGGGCAGGGGCGTGACTATGGCTACACCTTC
J gene: TRBJ2-7; D gene: TRBD1; V gene: TRBV3-1/TRBV3-2; clone size: .; CDR3 protein: CASSPGQGPYEQYF; CDR3 DNA: TGTGCCAGCAGCCCGGGACAGGGTCCCTACGAGCAGTACTTC
J gene: TRBJ2-7; D gene: TRBD1; V gene: TRBV7-2; clone size: .; CDR3 protein: CASSPWTGPNEQYF; CDR3 DNA: TGTGCCAGCAGCCCCTGGACAGGTCCCAACGAGCAGTACTTC
J gene: TRBJ1-1; D gene: .; V gene: TRBV4-3; clone size: .; CDR3 protein: CASSRRPGLNTEAFF; CDR3 DNA: TGCGCCAGCAGCCGCCGACCCGGGTTGAACACTGAAGCTTTCTTT
J gene: TRBJ2-7; D gene: TRBD2; V gene: TRBV27; clone size: .; CDR3 protein: CASSLSSSGSGYEQYF; CDR3 DNA: TGTGCCAGCAGTTTATCCAGTAGCGGGAGTGGGTACGAGCAGTACTTC
J gene: TRBJ2-1; D gene: .; V gene: TRBV7-8; clone size: .; CDR3 protein: CASSPGRRGNEQFF; CDR3 DNA: TGTGCCAGCAGCCCCGGAAGAAGGGGCAATGAGCAGTTCTTC
J gene: TRBJ1-6; D gene: .; V gene: TRBV7-8; clone size: .; CDR3 protein: CASSFPGAGSPLHF; CDR3 DNA: TGTGCCAGCAGCTTCCCAGGGGCTGGTTCACCCCTCCACTTT
J gene: TRBJ1-2; D gene: .; V gene: TRBV4-3; clone size: .; CDR3 protein: CASSPSTGLGYTF; CDR3 DNA: TGCGCCAGCAGCCCAAGTACAGGGCTTGGCTACACCTTC
J gene: TRBJ1-2; D gene: TRBD1; V gene: TRBV13; clone size: .; CDR3 protein: CASSYTQGANYHGYTF; CDR3 DNA: TGTGCCAGCAGCTATACACAGGGGGCTAATTACCATGGCTACACCTTC
J gene: TRBJ1-1; D gene: .; V gene: TRBV28; clone size: .; CDR3 protein: CASSSLGTLNTEAFF; CDR3 DNA: TGTGCCAGCAGTTCACTTGGGACTTTGAACACTGAAGCTTTCTTT
J gene: TRBJ1-5; D gene: TRBD1; V gene: TRBV2; clone size: few; CDR3 protein: CASSWGQGLNQPQHF; CDR3 DNA: TGTGCCAGCAGCTGGGGACAGGGCCTCAATCAGCCCCAGCATTTT
J gene: TRBJ1-6; D gene: TRBD1; V gene: TRBV6-5; clone size: .; CDR3 protein: CASRGQITNSPLHF; CDR3 DNA: TGTGCCAGCAGGGGACAGATCACTAATTCACCCCTCCACTTT
J gene: TRBJ1-1; D gene: .; V gene: TRBV5-1; clone size: .; CDR3 protein: CASSLASAYRVTEAFF; CDR3 DNA: TGCGCCAGCAGCTTGGCCTCCGCCTATAGAGTAACTGAAGCTTTCTTT
J gene: TRBJ1-3; D gene: .; V gene: TRBV12-5; clone size: few; CDR3 protein: CASGDTGAGNTIYF; CDR3 DNA: TGTGCTAGTGGGGACACGGGGGCTGGAAACACCATATATTTT
J gene: TRBJ1-6; D gene: TRBD1; V gene: TRBV25-1; clone size: .; CDR3 protein: CASYSRGLGNSPLHF; CDR3 DNA: TGTGCCAGTTATTCCAGGGGGCTAGGTAATTCACCCCTCCACTTT
J gene: TRBJ2-5; D gene: TRBD2; V gene: TRBV5-1; clone size: .; CDR3 protein: CASSPEVGTMQETQYF; CDR3 DNA: TGCGCCAGCAGCCCCGAAGTCGGGACTATGCAAGAGACCCAGTACTTC
J gene: TRBJ2-7; D gene: .; V gene: TRBV15; clone size: few; CDR3 protein: CATSRVMTSSYEQYF; CDR3 DNA: TGTGCCACCAGCAGAGTGATGACTAGCTCCTACGAGCAGTACTTC
J gene: TRBJ2-3; D gene: .; V gene: TRBV27; clone size: .; CDR3 protein: CASSLSRDDGSMRYF; CDR3 DNA: TGTGCCAGCAGTTTATCGCGGGACGACGGATCGATGAGGTATTTT
J gene: TRBJ1-1; D gene: TRBD1; V gene: TRBV10-3; clone size: .; CDR3 protein: CAISGRVGQGENTEAFF; CDR3 DNA: TGTGCCATCAGTGGACGGGTGGGACAGGGGGAGAACACTGAAGCTTTCTTT
J gene: TRBJ1-2; D gene: .; V gene: TRBV7-9; clone size: .; CDR3 protein: CASSLEWPPFPGYTF; CDR3 DNA: TGTGCCAGCAGCTTAGAGTGGCCGCCCTTTCCGGGCTACACCTTC